The 2 T cell receptor beta chains in this list originate from one sample, sequenced in a study of blood T cell repertoires in COVID-19. Only in-frame clones appear in the TCRdb table, and some are missing; sequencing was by immunoSEQ multiplex PCR. The sample yields 45,000 to 70,000 clones, roughly 80% seen once. What was sequenced was peripheral blood. The receptors originated from a woman in her forties or fifties with active or convalescent COVID-19.

CDR3 DNA sequence: TGTGCCAGCAGACGGGACAGGGACTATGGCTACACCTTC. It yields the protein CASRRDRDYGYTF. The J gene is TRBJ1-2, the V gene TRBV2; 9 nucleotides agree with TRBD1. V shed 6 bases, J shed 3 bases, and the junction held 2 bases outside the gene matches. This CDR3 is built from 13 residues. Germline assignment: CDR1 SNHLY and CDR2 FYNNEI.

The chain recombines TRBV5-5 with TRBJ2-5; D is possibly TRBD1 (5 bases). CDR1 SGHKS and CDR2 YYEKEE come from the germline V gene (reference sequence). V shed 0 bases and J shed 0 bases, with 9 bases lying between them. The CDR3 is 15 residues long. The CDR3 DNA reads as TGTGCCAGCAGCTTGGAATTGGACAACCAAGAGACCCAGTACTTC. It encodes CASSLELDNQETQYF.